Shown below are 23 T cell receptor beta chains from a single sample sequenced in a study of blood T cell repertoires in COVID-19 (TCRdb year 2020). Library preparation was by the immunoSEQ multiplex PCR assay. The table comes from immuneACCESS by way of TCRdb, which keeps in-frame sequences with V and J called. Part of the clones is missing from these tables; in studies checked, under half for an unresolved V gene and the rest for unknown reasons. This sample lists 45,000 to 65,000 clones; 78% were detected once. Of the sample, roughly 23% falls within the top ten clones. Material for sequencing was peripheral blood. The origin of the receptors is a human donor in a cohort sampled during active COVID-19.

The J gene is TRBJ1-3, the V gene TRBV5-4; D gene uncertain. This CDR3 comprises 16 residues. Trimming shortened V by 0 bases and J by 0 bases, and 10 bases separated the two germline ends. The germline V gene has CDR1 SGHNT and CDR2 YYREEE (reference sequence). CDR3 sequence (DNA): TGTGCCAGCAGCTTGGAACCGGGAAACTCTGGAAACACCATATATTTT. This sequence encodes CASSLEPGNSGNTIYF.

This clone was recorded only once. V and J are TRBV2 and TRBJ1-3, with TRBD1 matching over 10 bases. The V gene's germline CDR1 is SNHLY and CDR2 FYNNEI. V was clipped by 8 bases and J by 1 base; unmatched bases: 5. CDR3 length: 15 residues. CDR3 sequence reads: CASSLGQGSGNTIYF. Here the CDR3 DNA reads TGTGCCAGCTCTCTGGGACAGGGGTCTGGAAACACCATATATTTT.

The chain employs TRBV11-3 and TRBJ2-1, with D maybe TRBD2 (5 bases). Germline V gives CDR1 SGHNT, CDR2 YENEEA. This CDR3 spans 16 amino acids. Trimming cost V 5 bases and J 2 bases, with 16 bases left between them. CDR3 coding DNA: TGTGCCAGCAGCCCGAGGTCGACGGGGACCTACAATGAGCAGTTCTTC. As protein: CASSPRSTGTYNEQFF.

This sequence joins TRBV28 and TRBJ2-1; D perhaps matches TRBD2 (7 bases). CDR1 and CDR2 from the germline V gene are MDHEN and SYDVKM. The V end was cut by 8 bases, the J end by 1 base, with 15 bases between. CDR3 length equals 15 residues. CDR3 loop: CASQEGGHSYNEQFF. The CDR3 DNA is TGTGCCAGCCAAGAGGGGGGGCATTCCTACAATGAGCAGTTCTTC.

J is TRBJ2-5 and V is TRBV5-1; maybe TRBD2 (5 bases). The germline V and J ends were trimmed by 4 bases and 3 bases, with 13 bases remaining between them. Germline loops: CDR1 SGHRS, CDR2 YFSETQ. The CDR3 is 14 residues long. CDR3 sequence reads: CASSPPGTKETQYF. As DNA, the CDR3 is TGCGCCAGCAGCCCTCCGGGAACCAAAGAGACCCAGTACTTC.

V is TRBV19 and J is TRBJ2-1, with 7 bases matching TRBD2. V dropped 6 bases and J dropped 8; count of bases not matched to a gene: 4. The germline gives CDR1 LNHDA, CDR2 SQIVND (reference sequence). The CDR3 runs 12 residues. The CDR3 nucleotides are TGTGCCAGTAGAAGGACTAGTGATGAGCAGTTCTTC. Protein: CASRRTSDEQFF. Full variable domain (outside the CDR3, taken from reference TRBV19 and TRBJ2-1): DGGITQSPKYLFRKEGQNVTLSCEQNLNHDAMYWYRQDPGQGLRLIYYSQIVNDFQKGDIAEGYSVSREKKESFPLTVTSAQKNPTAFYLCASRRTSDEQFFGPGTRLTVL.

V gene TRBV28 combines with J gene TRBJ2-3; weak D call: TRBD1 (6 bases). The V end was cut by 3 bases, the J end by 3 bases, with 13 bases between. Germline V lookup: CDR1 MDHEN, CDR2 SYDVKM. The CDR3 sequence is 15 residues long. The CDR3 region has the DNA TGTGCCAGCAGTTTGTCCAGGGGCGGAACAGATACGCAGTATTTT. Protein: CASSLSRGGTDTQYF.

The V gene is TRBV4-2, the J gene TRBJ1-1; D might be TRBD1 (5 bases). The CDR3 loop spans 14 amino acids. Trimming took 2 bases from V and 2 from J, leaving 9 bases between them. Germline assignment: CDR1 LGHNA and CDR2 YNFKEQ. The chain's CDR3 is CASSQQGINTEAFF. The CDR3 DNA reads TGTGCCAGCAGCCAACAGGGCATCAACACTGAAGCTTTCTTT.

The chain couples TRBV6-5 to TRBJ2-5; no clear D gene. CDR3 length: 13 amino acids. Trimming took off 7 bases at V and 0 bases at J, with 9 bases between the two ends. Germline V gives CDR1 MNHEY, CDR2 SVGAGI. The CDR3: CASKYRYQETQYF. As DNA, the CDR3 is TGTGCCAGCAAGTACAGATACCAAGAGACCCAGTACTTC.

The chain recombines TRBV10-3 with TRBJ1-2, with 8 bases that match TRBD1. This CDR3 is 18 amino acids long. The V gene end was trimmed by 1 base and the J gene end by 7 bases; junction bases not matched to a gene: 17. In germline, CDR1 is ENHRY, CDR2 SYGVKD. CDR3: CAISELRRTLGQGSGYTF. The CDR3 nucleotides are TGTGCCATCAGTGAGTTGCGAAGGACCCTAGGACAGGGTAGTGGCTACACCTTC.

Worth noting for this clone: Other DNA sequences of this sample code for an identical CDR3. CDR3 nucleotides: TGTGCCAGCAGTCCCGGGACAGGGTCGAGCTATGGCTACACCTTC. As protein: CASSPGTGSSYGYTF. The rearrangement links TRBV6-5 to TRBJ1-2, with TRBD1 matching 9 bases. The V gene end was trimmed by 5 bases and the J gene end by 4 bases; junction bases not matched to a gene: 8. This CDR3 is 15 amino acids long. The germline V gene has CDR1 MNHEY and CDR2 SVGAGI.

V is TRBV9 and J is TRBJ1-1; the D is unclear. This CDR3 has 16 residues. V lost 3 bases and J lost 3, with 18 bases in between. The germline gives CDR1 SGDLS, CDR2 YYNGEE. Here the CDR3 DNA reads TGTGCCAGCAGCGACTCCGACTCCCGTGCGGACACTGAAGCTTTCTTT. Encoded protein: CASSDSDSRADTEAFF.

The gene calls are TRBV13 and TRBJ2-2; 7 bases are shared with TRBD2. The germline V gene encodes CDR1 PRHDT and CDR2 FYEKMQ (reference sequence). V lost 0 bases and J lost 0; bases outside the gene matches: 22. The CDR3 consists of 23 residues. The CDR3: CASSLGRGDPGAGINANTGELFF. In DNA form, the CDR3 reads TGTGCCAGCAGCTTAGGCCGGGGGGATCCTGGGGCTGGAATAAATGCGAACACCGGGGAGCTGTTTTTT.

There are many counts of this clone. CDR3 in DNA: TGTGCCAGTAGCCTGACAGGGAGATCCTACGAGCAGTACTTC. It specifies CASSLTGRSYEQYF. V gene TRBV19 combines with J gene TRBJ2-7, with TRBD1 matching 7 bases. The V gene's germline CDR1 is LNHDA and CDR2 SQIVND (reference sequence). Germline trimming cut 6 bases from V and 1 base from J; bases unmatched to any gene: 6. This CDR3 has 14 amino acids.

This chain uses TRBV6-5 with TRBJ1-4; a possible D gene is TRBD1 (6 bases). The germline V and J ends were trimmed by 9 bases and 7 bases, with 15 bases remaining between them. There are 13 residues in the CDR3. Germline CDR1 reads MNHEY; CDR2 reads SVGAGI. CDR3 sequence: CASKGGRGEKLFF. The CDR3 nucleotides read TGTGCCAGTAAAGGGGGGAGGGGTGAAAAACTGTTTTTT.

In this sample, this clone turned up once. V gene TRBV19 combines with J gene TRBJ2-5; D gene uncertain. The CDR3 is 13 residues long. Germline V gene lookup returns CDR1 LNHDA and CDR2 SQIVND (reference sequence). The ends were cut back, 1 base at V and 2 bases at J, with 5 bases in the middle. In DNA, the CDR3 is TGTGCCAGTAGTATAGGACATCAAGAGACCCAGTACTTC. Amino acid sequence: CASSIGHQETQYF.

Here the CDR3 DNA reads TGCGCCAGCAGCTATACAGGCTCCCGGAGTTATGGCTACACCTTC. Its translation is CASSYTGSRSYGYTF. V usage is TRBV5-1 and J usage is TRBJ1-2, with a possible D match to TRBD1 (5 bases). CDR1 is SGHRS and CDR2 is YFSETQ in the germline V gene. V was clipped by 3 bases and J by 5 bases, with 17 bases between them. The CDR3 runs to 15 residues. Filled out from reference TRBV5-1 and TRBJ1-2, the complete variable domain reads KAGVTQTPRYLIKTRGQQVTLSCSPISGHRSVSWYQQTPGQGLQFLFEYFSETQRNKGNFPGRFSGRQFSNSRSEMNVSTLELGDSALYLCASSYTGSRSYGYTFGSGTRLTVV.

The V gene is TRBV23-1, the J gene TRBJ1-3; weak D call: TRBD1 (6 bases). TRBV23-1 is an open reading frame whose function is uncertain. This CDR3 is 16 amino acids long. V gave up 3 bases and J gave up 0 bases, with 12 bases separating them. The CDR3 bases are TGCGCCAGCAGTCAGGGTACAGGGAGCTCTGGAAACACCATATATTTT. Encoded protein: CASSQGTGSSGNTIYF.

CDR3: CAWSVGGAGETQYF. CDR3 in DNA: TGTGCCTGGAGTGTTGGGGGGGCCGGTGAGACCCAGTACTTC. The rearrangement joins TRBV30 to TRBJ2-5; a weak D match, TRBD2 (7 bases). The V end lost 0 bases, the J end lost 5 bases, and 13 bases lay between the germline ends. The CDR3 totals 14 residues. Germline CDR1 is GTSNPN and CDR2 is SVGIG (reference sequence).

This clone was seen only a few times. Other DNA variants within this sample encode the same CDR3. This rearrangement joins TRBV7-2 to TRBJ2-3; 8 bases align to TRBD2. With 2 bases clipped from V and 1 base from J, the junction kept 2 bases outside the gene matches. The germline CDR1 and CDR2 sequences are SGHTA and FQGNSA. This CDR3 is built from 15 residues. As DNA, the CDR3 is TGTGCCAGCAGCTTAACGGGGGGGGGCACAGATACGCAGTATTTT. Encoded protein: CASSLTGGGTDTQYF. Full variable domain (remainder filled in from reference TRBV7-2 and TRBJ2-3): GAGVSQSPSNKVTEKGKDVELRCDPISGHTALYWYRQSLGQGLEFLIYFQGNSAPDKSGLPSDRFSAERTGGSVSTLTIQRTQQEDSAVYLCASSLTGGGTDTQYFGPGTRLTVL.

The V and J genes are TRBV18 and TRBJ2-1; maybe TRBD1 (6 bases). This CDR3 is built from 14 residues. From germline, CDR1 is KGHSH and CDR2 LQKENI. Trimming left V 2 bases short and J 7 bases short, with 12 bases between. For the CDR3, the DNA is TGTGCCAGCTCACCAAACCAGGGGTCGAATGAGCAGTTCTTC. It is translated as CASSPNQGSNEQFF.

This clone was recorded many times. The rearrangement joins TRBV7-9 to TRBJ2-6, with a weak D call TRBD1 (5 bases). Trimming removed 5 bases at V and 4 bases at J, with 21 bases between. The germline CDR1 and CDR2 sequences are SEHNR and FQNEAQ (reference sequence). This CDR3 spans 18 amino acids. The CDR3 sequence: CASSPRGASPAGANVLTF. For the CDR3, the DNA is TGTGCCAGCAGCCCAAGGGGCGCCTCCCCAGCCGGGGCCAACGTCCTGACTTTC.

The gene calls are TRBV27 and TRBJ1-1; D ambiguous. V gave up 3 bases and J gave up 4 bases, with 9 bases separating them. CDR1 MNHEY and CDR2 SMNVEV come from the germline V gene (reference sequence). The CDR3 is 13 residues long. The CDR3 sequence: CASSFSSSTEAFF. CDR3 nucleotide sequence: TGTGCCAGCAGTTTCAGTTCCTCCACTGAAGCTTTCTTT.